This TCR beta chain comes out of a study of low-dose radiotherapy and immunotherapy resistance in tumors. Study overall: Treatment consisted of nivolumab 240 mg every two weeks and ipilimumab 1 mg/kg every six weeks, given intravenously to patients. One day prior to radiation and immunotherapy, intravenous cyclophosphamide at 200 mg/m2 was given, repeated every two weeks.

Time point defined: before trial treatment. Donors, who were enrolled in a single-arm phase I dose-escalation trial, received nivolumab, ipilimumab, aspirin, low-dose cyclophosphamide and low-dose radiotherapy. V shed 2 bases and J shed 4 bases, with 15 bases lying between them. The CDR3 consists of 17 residues. Germline lookup yields CDR1 KGHSH and CDR2 LQKENI. First-strand cDNA used TRAV- and TRBV-specific primers, covering alpha and beta chains. TCRs underwent roughly 20 PCR cycles of amplification with a constant-region primer and V-primer adapter. In vitro transcription served to amplify the mRNA that had been isolated. In TCRdb, the reads were re-called with MiXCR into one record per CDR3 protein. The sample lists 60,000 to 75,000 distinct CDR3 sequences; about 26% were seen once.

Sequencing was performed on PBMCs, taken before treatment. This chain uses TRBV18 with TRBJ2-6; D is unclear. This TCR was sampled from a male donor with rectosigmoid adenocarcinoma. DNA of the CDR3: TGTGCCAGCTCACCAATGCCGACGGCTACCGGGGCCAACGTCCTGACTTTC. This encodes CASSPMPTATGANVLTF.